This entry concerns a single TCR beta chain. This clone appeared a single time. The antigen it recognizes is unknown. The input lacks base qualities; no much larger clone sits a single base away. The CDR3 spans 18 residues, from the cysteine through the phenylalanine. The DNA shown is the 54-base CDR3, in frame from base 1. Trimming takes 5 bases from V and 4 bases from J, and the germline ends sit 26 bases apart. For CDR1 and CDR2, the germline V gene lists MNHEY and SVGEGT. The sample belongs to a study of control samples from healthy donors and cancer patients (dated by TCRdb to the early 2020s). Library creation used the immunoSEQ multiplex PCR assay. This is the immuneACCESS table as TCRdb keeps it, with only in-frame sequences that have V and J called. A part of the clones is gone; compared with another copy, unresolved V genes explain less than half, and the rest is unexplained. Here the sample has 350,000 to 450,000 clones; about 93% occur a single time. The biggest ten clones account for around 6.4% of the sample.

The TCR originated in a middle-aged man with head and neck cancer. The sequence joins TRBV6-2 or TRBV6-3 to TRBJ1-1; TRBD1 could be the D gene, as 6 bases match. Sequencing was done on a sample of PBMCs. The CDR3: CASSTTHRAGDQGTEAFF. The DNA is as follows: TGTGCCAGCAGTACGACCCACAGGGCAGGGGACCAGGGCACTGAAGCTTTCTTT.